The TCR beta chain under discussion was sequenced for a study of blood T cell repertoires in COVID-19. Whole-study context: Samples of COVID-19 (acute and convalescent) were obtained from the United States, Italy and Spain. PBMCs, B-cell-depleted T cells, or T cells were the source of the cDNA or gDNA that made up the material.

Per the study methods: Estimated nucleated cell counts came from reference gene primer amplification. The table came from immunoSEQ multiplex PCR; TCRdb's copy has only in-frame clones and leaves some out. V, J and clone size were drawn from that table, and D and trimming were deduced from the DNA. Here the sample spans some 50,000 clones, about 90% being singletons. While infection was still active, Seattle patients were enrolled and then followed longitudinally. With 3 bases removed from V and 7 bases from J, the gap between germline ends came to 3 bases. This CDR3 region has 11 residues. The specimen was peripheral blood. The rearrangement joins TRBV12-3 or TRBV12-4 to TRBJ2-2; D unclear. The receptor was derived from a woman over 75 with COVID-19, enrolled during active disease. The CDR3 here is CASSFNGELFF. The CDR3 region has the DNA TGTGCCAGCAGTTTCAACGGGGAGCTGTTTTTT.